A single T cell receptor beta chain is shown here with its context. The sample is drawn from a study of blood T cell repertoires in COVID-19. Only in-frame clones appear in the TCRdb table, and some are missing; sequencing was by immunoSEQ multiplex PCR. The data contain 390,000 or so clones, 83% of them singletons. The germline CDR1 and CDR2 sequences are LGHDT and YNNKEL (reference sequence). The CDR3 runs to 14 residues. Trimming stripped 5 bases from V and 7 bases from J, with 17 bases between. This clonotype originated in a woman aged 45-60 years who had recovered from COVID-19. Specimen: PBMCs or T cells enriched from blood (not recorded which). J is TRBJ1-2 and V is TRBV3-1 (or the pseudogene TRBV3-2); the D is unclear. This CDR3 reads CASSAYERAAGYTF. The CDR3 region has the DNA TGTGCCAGCAGCGCTTATGAGAGGGCAGCTGGCTACACCTTC.